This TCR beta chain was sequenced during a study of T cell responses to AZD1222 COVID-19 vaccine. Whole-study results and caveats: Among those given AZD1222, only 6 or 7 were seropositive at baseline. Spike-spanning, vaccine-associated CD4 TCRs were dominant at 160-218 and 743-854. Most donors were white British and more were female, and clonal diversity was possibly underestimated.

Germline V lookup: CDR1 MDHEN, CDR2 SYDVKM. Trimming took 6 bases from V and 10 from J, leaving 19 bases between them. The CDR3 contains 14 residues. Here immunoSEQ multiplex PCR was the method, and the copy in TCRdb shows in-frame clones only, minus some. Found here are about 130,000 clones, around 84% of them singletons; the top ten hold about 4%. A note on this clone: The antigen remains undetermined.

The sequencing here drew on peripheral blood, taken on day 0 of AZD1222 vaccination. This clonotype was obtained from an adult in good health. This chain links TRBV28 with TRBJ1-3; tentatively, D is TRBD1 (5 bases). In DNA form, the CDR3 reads TGTGCCAGCAGCTCCGGGACTCCTAAACGGACCATATATTTT. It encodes CASSSGTPKRTIYF.